Following are 28 T cell receptor beta chains from one sample sequenced in a study of response to subunit inactivated influenza vaccine. TCRdb processed the RT-PCR reads anew with MiXCR; each CDR3 protein has one entry. Among over 450,000 distinct CDR3 sequences, around 13% were seen once, and the ten largest hold over 10%. The input for sequencing was PBMCs from blood, taken roughly 46 days after vaccination. These receptors were taken from a man over 45 who received an inactivated influenza vaccine.

The rearrangement uses TRBV9 and TRBJ2-1; tentatively, D is TRBD1 or TRBD2 (5 bases each). V was cut by 0 bases and J by 7 bases, with 14 bases left in between. The CDR3 covers 15 residues. Germline V gives CDR1 SGDLS, CDR2 YYNGEE. CDR3 residues: CASSVGRGSGNEQFF. As DNA, the CDR3 is TGTGCCAGCAGCGTAGGTAGGGGTTCGGGGAATGAGCAGTTCTTC.

The J gene is TRBJ2-2, the V gene TRBV5-4; D call uncertain. The CDR3 loop spans 16 amino acids. Germline V gene data show CDR1 as SGHNT and CDR2 as YYREEE (reference sequence). Trimming shortened V by 1 base and J by 0 bases, and 10 bases separated the two germline ends. CDR3 nucleotides: TGTGCCAGCAGCTTGTACGCTAAAGCGAACACCGGGGAGCTGTTTTTT. Its translation is CASSLYAKANTGELFF.

This clonotype was observed a few times. This chain joins TRBV6-1 and TRBJ2-3; the match to TRBD1 covers 10 bases. V was clipped by 4 bases and J by 5 bases; unmatched bases: 12. From germline, CDR1 is MNHNS and CDR2 SASEGT. This CDR3 is 17 amino acids long. CDR3 nucleotides: TGTGCCAGCAGTGGGGACAGGGGCCTTTCTATTGGAGATACGCAGTATTTT. As protein: CASSGDRGLSIGDTQYF.

V usage is TRBV7-6 and J usage is TRBJ2-5; 14 bases agree with TRBD2. The CDR3 runs to 18 residues. V gave up 5 bases and J gave up 3 bases; unmatched junction bases: 11. From germline, CDR1 is SGHVS and CDR2 FNYEAQ. The CDR3 reads CASSLNHPGLAGEETQYF. The CDR3 DNA reads as TGTGCCAGCAGCCTCAACCATCCGGGACTAGCGGGAGAAGAGACCCAGTACTTC.

This clonotype was detected a few times. The chain carries TRBV5-1 and TRBJ2-1, with D tentatively TRBD1 (6 bases). This CDR3 is 14 amino acids long. Germline CDR1 SGHRS, CDR2 YFSETQ. The V end was cut by 5 bases, the J end by 6 bases, with 15 bases between. CDR3 in DNA: TGCGCCAGCAGGACGGACAGCCGATCCAATGAGCAGTTCTTC. This sequence encodes CASRTDSRSNEQFF.

The chain couples TRBV28 to TRBJ2-3; D unclear. The CDR3 consists of 12 residues. The germline gives CDR1 MDHEN, CDR2 SYDVKM. The V and J ends lost 6 bases and 5 bases respectively, with 9 bases between them. This CDR3 is CASSVLRDTQYF. The CDR3 DNA reads TGTGCCAGCAGCGTACTCCGAGATACGCAGTATTTT. The whole variable domain, remainder taken from reference TRBV28 and TRBJ2-3, is DVKVTQSSRYLVKRTGEKVFLECVQDMDHENMFWYRQDPGLGLRLIYFSYDVKMKEKGDIPEGYSVSREKKERFSLILESASTNQTSMYLCASSVLRDTQYFGPGTRLTVL.

The chain employs TRBV6-1 and TRBJ2-7, with 8 bases lining up with TRBD2. Trimming cost V 6 bases and J 5 bases; bases outside gene matches: 6. The V gene's germline CDR1 is MNHNS and CDR2 SASEGT. The CDR3 runs to 13 residues. The CDR3 DNA follows: TGTGCCAGCAGCGAAACAGCGGGGGACGAGCAGTACTTC. Translated, it gives CASSETAGDEQYF.

This clonotype was detected a few times. V usage is TRBV7-2 and J usage is TRBJ2-1, with 7 positions matching TRBD1. CDR1 and CDR2 (germline): SGHTA, FQGNSA. This CDR3 is built from 15 residues. The V gene end was trimmed by 6 bases and the J gene end by 3 bases; junction bases not matched to a gene: 8. The CDR3 DNA is TGTGCCAGCAGTAGGGGGCCCTCCCTCTACAATGAGCAGTTCTTC. Its protein product is CASSRGPSLYNEQFF. The variable domain in full, with the rest retrieved from reference TRBV7-2 and TRBJ2-1, is GAGVSQSPSNKVTEKGKDVELRCDPISGHTALYWYRQSLGQGLEFLIYFQGNSAPDKSGLPSDRFSAERTGGSVSTLTIQRTQQEDSAVYLCASSRGPSLYNEQFFGPGTRLTVL.

This clonotype was recorded a few times. This rearrangement joins TRBV6-2 or TRBV6-3 to TRBJ2-2; D is uncertain. Germline CDR1 reads MNHEY; CDR2 reads SVGEGT. The germline V and J ends were trimmed by 8 bases and 4 bases, with 14 bases remaining between them. This CDR3 has 14 residues. The CDR3 region has the DNA TGTGCCAGCCGATTTGTAACGGCCACCGGGGAGCTGTTTTTT. Amino acid sequence: CASRFVTATGELFF.

The chain joins TRBV9 to TRBJ1-2; D is unresolved. V dropped 0 bases and J dropped 7 bases, with 10 bases sitting between them. The CDR3 totals 13 residues. Germline values: CDR1 SGDLS, CDR2 YYNGEE. CDR3 DNA: TGTGCCAGCAGCGTAGTCTCCGGCTTTGGCTACACCTTC. The encoded protein is CASSVVSGFGYTF.

This clonotype has more than one count but fewer than ten. This rearrangement joins TRBV7-6 to TRBJ2-7, with a weak D call TRBD1 (6 bases). Germline V gene data show CDR1 as SGHVS and CDR2 as FNYEAQ. Between the trimmed V and J ends, which lost 10 bases and 0 bases, there was a span of 16 bases. The CDR3 is made up of 14 amino acids. CDR3 sequence reads: CAKSRTVNSYEQYF. The CDR3 DNA is TGTGCCAAGTCACGGACAGTGAACTCCTACGAGCAGTACTTC. Complete variable domain (other parts from reference TRBV7-6 and TRBJ2-7): GAGVSQSPRYKVTKRGQDVALRCDPISGHVSLYWYRQALGQGPEFLTYFNYEAQQDKSGLPNDRFSAERPEGSISTLTIQRTEQRDSAMYRCAKSRTVNSYEQYFGPGTRLTVT.

This clonotype occurred a few times. The chain joins TRBV5-5 to TRBJ2-1; D uncertain. Germline V gives CDR1 SGHKS, CDR2 YYEKEE (reference sequence). V lost 10 bases and J 6 bases, leaving 17 bases between the germline ends. This CDR3 has 13 residues. The CDR3 DNA reads TGTGCCGGCCGGGTTCCCGGGCGCAATGAGCAGTTCTTC. It is translated as CAGRVPGRNEQFF.

The chain employs TRBV10-3 and TRBJ1-1, with D unclear. Germline V CDR1 and CDR2: ENHRY, SYGVKD. The CDR3 is 14 residues long. V lost 0 bases to trimming and J lost 0 bases, with 5 bases between them. Here the CDR3 reads CAISESRLNTEAFF. CDR3 nucleotides: TGTGCCATCAGTGAGTCACGTCTGAACACTGAAGCTTTCTTT.

This clonotype was seen only a few times. The chain carries TRBV6-1 and TRBJ2-2; weak D call: TRBD2 (5 bases). The CDR3 sequence is 19 residues long. Germline assignment: CDR1 MNHNS and CDR2 SASEGT. V lost 6 bases to trimming and J lost 2 bases, with 25 bases between them. The CDR3 region is CASSASRLDGLENTGELFF. CDR3 DNA sequence: TGTGCCAGCAGCGCCAGCCGTTTAGATGGACTGGAAAACACCGGGGAGCTGTTTTTT.

The chain is built from TRBV5-1 and TRBJ2-3; 7 nucleotides match TRBD1. The germline V gene encodes CDR1 SGHRS and CDR2 YFSETQ. The J segment lost 2 bases and the V segment lost 4 bases, leaving 4 bases of the junction unmatched. The CDR3 totals 14 residues. CDR3 in DNA: TGCGCCAGCAGCAGGGACAGCCTCACAGATACGCAGTATTTT. It encodes CASSRDSLTDTQYF.

This clonotype appeared a few times. This sequence joins TRBV12-3 or TRBV12-4 and TRBJ1-1; D is uncertain. CDR3 length: 14 residues. The V gene lost 6 bases and the J gene lost 0 bases, with 11 bases spanning the gap. This CDR3 reads CASRPTRMNTEAFF. CDR3 in DNA: TGTGCCAGCAGACCGACTCGGATGAACACTGAAGCTTTCTTT.

This clonotype came up once. This could be a read error, since a much larger clone is one nucleotide away. The rearrangement joins TRBV6-1 to TRBJ2-1; the D is unclear. The germline CDR1 and CDR2 sequences are MNHNS and SASEGT. This CDR3 contains 13 residues. The CDR3 protein is CASREQRYNEQLF. The CDR3, as DNA: TGTGCCAGCAGGGAACAGAGATACAATGAGCAGCTCTTC.

This clonotype was found a few times. This chain joins TRBV5-4 and TRBJ1-2; 7 bases fit TRBD1. After removal of 4 bases from V and 2 bases from J, the junction contained 5 bases not matched to a gene. Germline loops: CDR1 SGHNT, CDR2 YYREEE (reference sequence). The CDR3 spans 14 residues. The CDR3 region has the DNA TGTGCCAGCAGCACGACAGGGCCAAACTATGGCTACACCTTC. Its protein is CASSTTGPNYGYTF.

The chain carries TRBV28 and TRBJ1-2, with D tentatively TRBD1 (5 bases). The CDR3 loop spans 15 amino acids. V lost 3 bases and J 8 bases, leaving 19 bases between the germline ends. Germline CDR1 reads MDHEN; CDR2 reads SYDVKM. The CDR3, as DNA: TGTGCCAGCAGTTTGGGGGTTAGGGGCACCCAAGGCTACACCTTC. It is translated as CASSLGVRGTQGYTF.

The CDR3: CASSARLAGNEQFF. The CDR3 nucleotides are TGTGCCAGCAGCGCTCGACTAGCCGGCAATGAGCAGTTCTTC. The chain combines TRBV9 with TRBJ2-1; 7 positions match TRBD2. The trim removed 3 bases at V and 6 bases at J, leaving 6 bases unmatched. Germline assignment: CDR1 SGDLS and CDR2 YYNGEE. The CDR3 consists of 14 residues.

Many counts were recorded for this clonotype. The chain uses TRBV29-1 and TRBJ2-1; 7 nucleotides match TRBD1. This CDR3 comprises 15 residues. The germline V gene encodes CDR1 SQVTM and CDR2 ANQGSEA. The junction had 5 bases not matched to a gene; V was cut back by 3 bases and J by 0 bases. The CDR3 loop is CSVEGDSFSYNEQFF. For the CDR3, the DNA is TGCAGCGTTGAGGGGGACAGTTTCTCCTACAATGAGCAGTTCTTC.

The chain employs TRBV19 and TRBJ1-2; TRBD1 is a possible D gene (5 bases). The CDR3 runs 15 residues. V was cut by 10 bases and J by 0 bases, with 18 bases left in between. Germline V gene lookup returns CDR1 LNHDA and CDR2 SQIVND (reference sequence). CDR3 nucleotide sequence: TGTGCCACCGCCCGTGGAGGACAAGCTAACTATGGCTACACCTTC. Its protein product is CATARGGQANYGYTF.

This clonotype occurred many times. This chain joins TRBV20-1 and TRBJ1-2; D remains ambiguous. Germline V gene lookup returns CDR1 DFQATT and CDR2 SNEGSKA (reference sequence). The length of the CDR3 is 13 residues. V lost 2 bases to trimming and J lost 3 bases, with 10 bases between them. The CDR3: CSARSTGDYGYTF. The DNA of the CDR3 is TGCAGTGCTAGATCGACGGGTGACTATGGCTACACCTTC.

The rearrangement joins TRBV28 to TRBJ2-7, with 9 bases identical to TRBD2. There are 16 residues in the CDR3. CDR1 is MDHEN, CDR2 SYDVKM, per germline. V was pared by 5 bases and J by 2 bases, with 10 bases of the junction left unmatched. The CDR3 DNA follows: TGTGCCAGCAGTCCCGGACCCTGGACTAGCGCCTACGAGCAGTACTTC. Translation: CASSPGPWTSAYEQYF.

This clonotype showed up many times. This chain links TRBV15 with TRBJ1-6, with D hard to call. Between the trimmed V and J ends, which lost 6 bases and 8 bases, there was a span of 14 bases. Germline V lookup: CDR1 LNHNV, CDR2 YYDKDF (reference sequence). There are 14 residues in the CDR3. The CDR3 region is CATSSGPQDSPLHF. The CDR3 DNA reads TGTGCCACCAGTTCCGGGCCCCAGGATTCACCCCTCCACTTT.

The V call is TRBV7-9, the J call TRBJ2-7; D is uncertain. The V end lost 1 base, the J end lost 3 bases, and 7 bases lay between the germline ends. The CDR3 sequence is 13 residues long. Looked up from germline, CDR1 is SEHNR and CDR2 is FQNEAQ (reference sequence). The CDR3 region has the DNA TGTGCCAGCAGCTTAGACCTTCTCTACGAGCAGTACTTC. This gives the protein CASSLDLLYEQYF.

V usage is TRBV20-1 and J usage is TRBJ1-6, with D perhaps TRBD1 (6 bases). Germline CDR1 DFQATT, CDR2 SNEGSKA (reference sequence). V was shortened by 4 bases and J by 2 bases, with 21 bases between the two germline ends. There are 18 residues in the CDR3. The CDR3 is CSATPGHGLMTYNSPLHF. CDR3 DNA: TGCAGTGCTACCCCGGGACACGGCCTGATGACCTATAATTCACCCCTCCACTTT.

This clonotype has only a few counts. The conserved final phenylalanine or tryptophan is absent from the CDR3, which likely points to a read error. The chain has TRBV4-2 and TRBJ2-1, with 11 bases lining up with TRBD2. The CDR3 contains 17 residues. J was trimmed by 0 bases and V by 4 bases; bases with no gene match: 5. Germline V gives CDR1 LGHNA, CDR2 YNFKEQ. This CDR3 reads CASSLIAGGSSYNEQFL. The DNA of the CDR3 is TGTGCCAGCAGCCTCATAGCGGGGGGGAGCTCCTACAATGAGCAGTTCCTC.